The 28 T cell receptor beta chains below were found in one sample sequenced in a study of OX40 agonist ivuxolimab in advanced cancers. The assay was immunoSEQ multiplex PCR, and TCRdb's table has in-frame clones only and misses some. The repertoire holds under 150,000 clones, with about 92% as singletons. Sequenced here: CD4+ or CD8+ T cells sorted from blood, sampled in a trial of the OX40 agonist ivuxolimab. These receptors were obtained from an adult with an advanced solid tumor such as melanoma, head and neck, liver or kidney cancer.

This rearrangement joins TRBV28 to TRBJ2-7; weak D call: TRBD2 (5 bases). Per the germline V gene, CDR1 is MDHEN and CDR2 is SYDVKM. The germline V and J ends were trimmed by 7 bases and 7 bases, with 17 bases remaining between them. There are 13 residues in the CDR3. This CDR3 is CASNEHTRGEQYF. As DNA, the CDR3 is TGTGCCAGCAATGAGCACACCCGGGGAGAGCAGTACTTC.

The chain links TRBV11-2 to TRBJ1-2, with 9 bases matching TRBD1. The CDR3 totals 14 residues. Germline CDR1 is SGHAT and CDR2 is FQNNGV. The trim removed 2 bases at V and 6 bases at J, leaving 4 bases unmatched. The CDR3 loop is CASSLRDREDGYTF. The CDR3 coding sequence is TGTGCCAGCAGCTTAAGGGACAGGGAGGATGGCTACACCTTC. Based on the CDR3 plus reference TRBV11-2 and TRBJ1-2, the full variable domain is EAGVAQSPRYKIIEKRQSVAFWCNPISGHATLYWYQQILGQGPKLLIQFQNNGVVDDSQLPKDRFSAERLKGVDSTLKIQPAKLEDSAVYLCASSLRDREDGYTFGSGTRLTVV.

This chain uses TRBV9 with TRBJ1-2; D not certain. The CDR3 spans 14 residues. Germline V lookup: CDR1 SGDLS, CDR2 YYNGEE. Trimming removed 0 bases at V and 2 bases at J, with 8 bases between. The CDR3 DNA reads as TGTGCCAGCAGCGTAGGGCGGCTCAACTATGGCTACACCTTC. As protein: CASSVGRLNYGYTF.

The gene calls are TRBV7-2 and TRBJ2-7; 12 positions match TRBD2. CDR1 SGHTA and CDR2 FQGNSA come from the germline V gene. There are 16 residues in the CDR3. Trimming took 5 bases from V and 0 from J; bases not matched to a gene: 5. In DNA, the CDR3 is TGTGCCAGCAGCCAGCTGGGACTAGCGGGCTCCTACGAGCAGTACTTC. Its translation: CASSQLGLAGSYEQYF.

The rearrangement joins TRBV6-1 to TRBJ2-2; TRBD2 might be the D (6 bases). Trimming left V 4 bases short and J 5 bases short, with 14 bases between. Germline assignment: CDR1 MNHNS and CDR2 SASEGT. This CDR3 is built from 15 residues. CDR3 DNA sequence: TGTGCCAGCAGTGGGCTCTCAGGGAGGACCGGGGAGCTGTTTTTT. This encodes CASSGLSGRTGELFF.

The chain has TRBV6-9 and TRBJ1-4; no clear D gene. This CDR3 is 14 amino acids long. Germline CDR1 MNHGY, CDR2 SVAAGI. The V and J ends lost 0 bases and 9 bases respectively, with 11 bases between them. CDR3 sequence: CASSYSKGEKKLFF. CDR3 DNA sequence: TGTGCCAGCAGTTATTCAAAAGGAGAGAAAAAACTGTTTTTT.

This clone has more than one count but fewer than ten. This rearrangement joins TRBV7-2 to TRBJ1-1, with unresolved D. The CDR3 is 13 residues long. The germline V gene encodes CDR1 SGHTA and CDR2 FQGNSA. V gave up 5 bases and J gave up 5 bases, with 12 bases separating them. The CDR3 nucleotides read TGTGCCAGCAGCCTTCAGCGGAGGACTGAAGCTTTCTTT. This gives the protein CASSLQRRTEAFF. Supplemented by reference TRBV7-2 and TRBJ1-1, the full variable domain reads GAGVSQSPSNKVTEKGKDVELRCDPISGHTALYWYRQSLGQGLEFLIYFQGNSAPDKSGLPSDRFSAERTGGSVSTLTIQRTQQEDSAVYLCASSLQRRTEAFFGQGTRLTVV.

The chain has TRBV19 and TRBJ2-3; the D is unclear. The ends were cut back, 6 bases at V and 5 bases at J, with 6 bases in the middle. The CDR3 loop spans 11 amino acids. Germline loops: CDR1 LNHDA, CDR2 SQIVND (reference sequence). DNA of the CDR3: TGTGCCAGTAGCCTATTAGATACGCAGTATTTT. Amino acids: CASSLLDTQYF. Full variable domain (outside the CDR3, taken from reference TRBV19 and TRBJ2-3): DGGITQSPKYLFRKEGQNVTLSCEQNLNHDAMYWYRQDPGQGLRLIYYSQIVNDFQKGDIAEGYSVSREKKESFPLTVTSAQKNPTAFYLCASSLLDTQYFGPGTRLTVL.

The genes are TRBV5-5 and TRBJ1-2; D remains unclear. The CDR3 contains 14 residues. Germline loops: CDR1 SGHKS, CDR2 YYEKEE (reference sequence). V was trimmed by 0 bases and J by 3 bases, leaving 9 bases between them. The DNA of the CDR3 is TGTGCCAGCAGCTTGGGTAGTACTGACTATGGCTACACCTTC. This translates into CASSLGSTDYGYTF.

This sequence joins TRBV19 and TRBJ2-2, with 11 positions matching TRBD1. This CDR3 has 16 residues. With V trimmed by 8 bases and J by 4 bases, 9 bases remained unmatched. Germline CDR1 and CDR2: LNHDA and SQIVND (reference sequence). The CDR3 nucleotides read TGTGCCAGTGGAGCCTCCGGGACAGGGGGCACCGGGGAGCTGTTTTTT. This encodes CASGASGTGGTGELFF.

The CDR3 region is CASSPWGLATDTQYF. CDR3 coding DNA: TGTGCCAGCAGCCCTTGGGGACTAGCGACAGATACGCAGTATTTT. The V call is TRBV6-4, the J call TRBJ2-3; 10 nucleotides align to TRBD2. CDR1 and CDR2 from the germline V gene are MRHNA and SNTAGT. The CDR3 has 15 residues. After removal of 6 bases from V and 3 bases from J, the junction contained 6 bases not matched to a gene.

The rearrangement uses TRBV6-6 and TRBJ1-3; the D is unclear. This CDR3 has 15 residues. Germline CDR1 and CDR2: MNHNY and SVGAGI (reference sequence). Trimming left V 5 bases short and J 4 bases short, with 15 bases between. The CDR3 bases are TGTGCCAGCAGTCCGCCCGGGGTGAGAGGAAACACCATATATTTT. Protein sequence: CASSPPGVRGNTIYF.

This chain joins TRBV18 and TRBJ2-5, with D perhaps being TRBD1 or TRBD2 (5 bases each). With 4 bases removed from V and 2 bases from J, the gap between germline ends came to 14 bases. CDR3 length: 15 residues. Looked up from germline, CDR1 is KGHSH and CDR2 is LQKENI. The CDR3: CASSRPGTPQETQYF. The CDR3 coding sequence is TGTGCCAGCTCACGCCCAGGGACGCCGCAAGAGACCCAGTACTTC.

The chain has TRBV11-1 and TRBJ2-5, with 8 bases lining up with TRBD1. Per germline, CDR1 SGHAT and CDR2 FQDESV (reference sequence). With V trimmed by 5 bases and J by 4 bases, 12 bases remained unmatched. This CDR3 has 16 residues. CDR3 sequence reads: CASSRTDRGRRETQYF. In DNA form, the CDR3 reads TGTGCCAGCAGCCGTACCGACAGGGGAAGGAGAGAGACCCAGTACTTC.

The V call is TRBV7-9, the J call TRBJ1-5; the D gene is possibly TRBD1 (6 bases). V shed 2 bases and J shed 4 bases, with 12 bases lying between them. CDR3 size: 15 residues. CDR1 and CDR2 (germline): SEHNR, FQNEAQ (reference sequence). CDR3: CASSLSGHSNQPQHF. DNA of the CDR3: TGTGCCAGCAGCTTATCGGGACACTCAAATCAGCCCCAGCATTTT.

This clone showed up just once. The J gene is TRBJ1-1, the V gene TRBV28; D gene uncertain. This CDR3 is built from 14 residues. V was trimmed by 8 bases and J by 1 base, leaving 14 bases between them. CDR1 is MDHEN, CDR2 SYDVKM, per germline. CDR3: CASGRAPTNTEAFF. CDR3 nucleotide sequence: TGTGCCAGCGGGCGGGCGCCCACGAACACTGAAGCTTTCTTT.

CDR3 DNA sequence: TGTGCCAGTAGTATTGCAGGGAAGAGTGAAAAACTGTTTTTT. It translates to CASSIAGKSEKLFF. The V gene is TRBV19, the J gene TRBJ1-4, with a tentative D call TRBD1 (5 bases). The CDR3 is 14 residues long. Germline V gene lookup returns CDR1 LNHDA and CDR2 SQIVND (reference sequence). V was pared by 3 bases and J by 7 bases, with 12 bases between. Using reference TRBV19 and TRBJ1-4 for the parts outside the CDR3, the full variable domain is DGGITQSPKYLFRKEGQNVTLSCEQNLNHDAMYWYRQDPGQGLRLIYYSQIVNDFQKGDIAEGYSVSREKKESFPLTVTSAQKNPTAFYLCASSIAGKSEKLFFGSGTQLSVL.

The chain carries TRBV4-1 and TRBJ2-1; 9 positions match TRBD2. In germline, CDR1 is MGHRA, CDR2 YSYEKL. The CDR3 is 17 amino acids. The J segment lost 7 bases and the V segment lost 1 base, leaving 11 bases of the junction unmatched. CDR3 loop: CASSQGIRAGGGNEQFF. Written as DNA, the CDR3 is TGCGCCAGCAGCCAAGGAATACGAGCGGGGGGAGGGAATGAGCAGTTCTTC.

The chain combines TRBV7-8 with TRBJ1-1; 10 positions agree with TRBD1. The CDR3 sequence is 19 residues long. The germline gives CDR1 SGHVS, CDR2 FQNEAQ. The ends lost 2 bases at V and 0 bases at J; junction bases unmatched: 12. The CDR3 region is CASSLRERTGGSMNTEAFF. CDR3 DNA: TGTGCCAGCAGCTTAAGGGAGAGGACAGGGGGTTCGATGAACACTGAAGCTTTCTTT.

CDR3 sequence reads: CASRLAGGANNEQFF. Written as DNA, the CDR3 is TGTGCCAGTCGCCTAGCGGGGGGGGCAAACAATGAGCAGTTCTTC. The chain couples TRBV19 to TRBJ2-1, with TRBD2 identical over 12 bases. The V gene end was trimmed by 8 bases and the J gene end by 5 bases; junction bases not matched to a gene: 7. Germline CDR1 and CDR2: LNHDA and SQIVND (reference sequence). The CDR3 has 15 residues.

The J gene is TRBJ2-3, the V gene TRBV7-3; the D is unclear. Germline assignment: CDR1 SGHTA and CDR2 FQGTGA. V was pared by 1 base and J by 8 bases, with 13 bases between. This CDR3 has 14 residues. The CDR3 DNA reads TGTGCCAGCAGCTTAAATAGTGGGGATGGTACGCAGTATTTT. The encoded protein is CASSLNSGDGTQYF.

The rearrangement links TRBV4-1 to TRBJ1-5; D may be TRBD1 (5 bases). Germline V lookup: CDR1 MGHRA, CDR2 YSYEKL. The V and J ends lost 3 bases and 7 bases respectively, with 19 bases between them. The CDR3 is 16 amino acids. The CDR3 sequence is CASSQVTRQGTQPQHF. As DNA, the CDR3 is TGCGCCAGCAGCCAGGTCACGAGGCAGGGTACCCAGCCCCAGCATTTT.

This clone showed up just a few times. The rearrangement uses TRBV5-1 and TRBJ1-4; 10 bases are a match to TRBD1. The V gene end was trimmed by 2 bases and the J gene end by 0 bases; junction bases not matched to a gene: 4. CDR3 length: 17 residues. CDR1 and CDR2 from the germline V gene are SGHRS and YFSETQ. DNA for the CDR3: TGCGCCAGCAGCTTAGGGACAGGGGCTGCAACTAATGAAAAACTGTTTTTT. It specifies CASSLGTGAATNEKLFF.

This chain uses TRBV18 with TRBJ2-5; D is unclear. Germline V gives CDR1 KGHSH, CDR2 LQKENI. V was cut by 0 bases and J by 5 bases, with 7 bases left in between. CDR3 length equals 13 residues. The CDR3 DNA follows: TGTGCCAGCTCACCACCGGCCAGTGAGACCCAGTACTTC. Its translation is CASSPPASETQYF. The variable domain in full, with the rest retrieved from reference TRBV18 and TRBJ2-5, is NAGVMQNPRHLVRRRGQEARLRCSPMKGHSHVYWYRQLPEEGLKFMVYLQKENIIDESGMPKERFSAEFPKEGPSILRIQQVVRGDSAAYFCASSPPASETQYFGPGTRLLVL.

In this sample, this clone turned up once. V is TRBV19 and J is TRBJ1-1, with D tentatively TRBD1 (6 bases). The CDR3 consists of 12 residues. V lost 5 bases, J lost 9 bases, and 13 bases lay in between. CDR1 is LNHDA and CDR2 is SQIVND in the germline V gene (reference sequence). CDR3 in amino acids: CASSGGPRKAFF. CDR3 nucleotides: TGTGCCAGTAGTGGGGGGCCCCGCAAAGCTTTCTTT.

The chain is built from TRBV19 and TRBJ1-3, with a tentative D call TRBD1 (5 bases). V was pared by 3 bases and J by 1 base, with 10 bases between. Germline CDR1 LNHDA, CDR2 SQIVND (reference sequence). This CDR3 has 15 amino acids. DNA of the CDR3: TGTGCCAGTAGTATTACAGGATCATCTGGAAACACCATATATTTT. Its protein product is CASSITGSSGNTIYF.

This clone was found once. This rearrangement joins TRBV7-2 to TRBJ1-2, with no clear D. This CDR3 is 13 amino acids long. V was clipped by 5 bases and J by 8 bases, with 15 bases between them. Germline values: CDR1 SGHTA, CDR2 FQGNSA. This CDR3 is CASSPDTPRGYTF. In DNA form, the CDR3 reads TGTGCCAGCAGCCCCGACACGCCTCGGGGCTACACCTTC.

The rearrangement uses TRBV10-3 and TRBJ2-1; D is undetermined. Germline V CDR1 and CDR2: ENHRY, SYGVKD. The CDR3 extends over 13 amino acids. Trimming left V 3 bases short and J 9 bases short, with 12 bases between. CDR3 sequence reads: CAISDLYTLEQFF. CDR3 sequence (DNA): TGTGCCATCAGTGACCTCTACACCCTTGAGCAGTTCTTC.